This T cell receptor beta chain came from a study of T cells in women clearing cervical HPV infection. Study results and caveats: Combining TCR richness with V gene abundances gave 0.65 to 0.85 AUC. TRBV6-7 relative abundance averaged about 0.1% in cases and around 0.17% in controls.

With 1 base clipped from V and 0 bases from J, the junction kept 5 bases outside the gene matches. The CDR3 is 18 amino acids. From germline, CDR1 is MNHNS and CDR2 SASEGT. Method: immunoSEQ multiplex PCR; TCRdb's copy keeps in-frame clones and lacks some. The sample includes roughly 47,000 clones. As concerns this clone: Its antigen remains unknown. The sequence runs out 3 residues before the end of the CDR3; the remainder is reconstructed from the germline J gene.

The receptor was isolated from a woman between 18 and 70 years old with a cervical HPV16 infection that either progressed to CIN3+ or cleared (not recorded which). The sample taken for sequencing was blood buffy coat. The gene calls are TRBV6-1 and TRBJ2-5, with 13 nucleotides matching TRBD2. The CDR3 reads CASSEGGLAGQYQETQYF. Incomplete CDR3 DNA: TGTGCCAGCAGTGAAGGGGGACTAGCGGGACAGTACCAAGAGACC.